This entry lists 32 T cell receptor beta chains sequenced from one sample in a study of blood T cell repertoires in COVID-19. Method: immunoSEQ multiplex PCR; TCRdb's copy keeps in-frame clones and lacks some. This table has over 120,000 clones, approximately 86% appearing once. The sequenced material came from peripheral blood. The source of these receptors is a man aged 65 to 85 with acute or convalescent COVID-19.

V is TRBV6-5 and J is TRBJ1-2, with 9 bases aligning to TRBD1. Trimming at V came to 6 bases and at J to 6 bases, leaving 8 bases not matched to a gene. Looked up from germline, CDR1 is MNHEY and CDR2 is SVGAGI. This CDR3 is built from 14 residues. The CDR3: CASRPPGQGHGYTF. Written as DNA, the CDR3 is TGTGCCAGCAGGCCTCCGGGACAGGGCCATGGCTACACCTTC.

The V and J genes are TRBV9 and TRBJ1-5, with TRBD1 matching over 7 bases. V lost 3 bases to trimming and J lost 7 bases; unmatched junction nucleotides: 7. Germline-derived CDR1 and CDR2 are SGDLS and YYNGEE. The CDR3 has 14 residues. The CDR3 sequence is CASSATGDGQPQHF. The CDR3 DNA reads TGTGCCAGCAGCGCCACAGGGGACGGACAGCCCCAGCATTTT.

The J gene is TRBJ2-2, the V gene TRBV6-1, with 9 bases that match TRBD2. CDR1 and CDR2 (germline): MNHNS, SASEGT. This CDR3 is built from 16 residues. Trimming took 1 base from V and 10 from J; bases not matched to a gene: 10. CDR3 nucleotide sequence: TGTGCCAGCAGTGAAGGTAGTTTAGCGGGGGCCCTGGAGCTGTTTTTT. It translates to CASSEGSLAGALELFF.

This chain joins TRBV18 and TRBJ1-1, with D uncertain. The CDR3 totals 13 residues. V lost 2 bases and J lost 3, with 7 bases in between. Germline V gene data show CDR1 as KGHSH and CDR2 as LQKENI. The CDR3 spells CASSPGRDTEAFF. CDR3 coding DNA: TGTGCCAGCTCACCAGGGAGGGACACTGAAGCTTTCTTT.

The chain employs TRBV2 and TRBJ1-1; 10 bases align to TRBD1. The trim removed 6 bases at V and 3 bases at J, leaving 4 bases unmatched. Germline lookup yields CDR1 SNHLY and CDR2 FYNNEI. The length of the CDR3 is 14 residues. The CDR3 bases are TGTGCCAGCAGCGGACAGGGGGTTGACACTGAAGCTTTCTTT. Residues: CASSGQGVDTEAFF.

The J gene is TRBJ2-5, the V gene TRBV18; 8 nucleotides agree with TRBD1. From germline, CDR1 is KGHSH and CDR2 LQKENI. This CDR3 region has 16 residues. V dropped 1 base and J dropped 2; count of bases not matched to a gene: 6. CDR3 in amino acids: CASSPRTGSEQETQYF. The CDR3 nucleotides are TGTGCCAGCTCACCACGGACAGGGTCGGAACAAGAGACCCAGTACTTC.

The chain joins TRBV19 to TRBJ1-5; tentative D call: TRBD1 (5 bases). The V gene lost 4 bases and the J gene lost 3 bases, with 19 bases spanning the gap. Germline V lookup: CDR1 LNHDA, CDR2 SQIVND (reference sequence). This CDR3 is built from 17 residues. The CDR3 reads CASSSSMDIISNQPQHF. The CDR3, as DNA: TGTGCCAGTAGTAGCAGCATGGACATAATCTCCAATCAGCCCCAGCATTTT.

The V call is TRBV6-5, the J call TRBJ1-6; 8 bases line up with TRBD1. J was trimmed by 7 bases and V by 6 bases; bases with no gene match: 8. Germline V gives CDR1 MNHEY, CDR2 SVGAGI. The CDR3 length is 15 residues. The CDR3 DNA reads as TGTGCCAGCAGCCCAGACAGGGGATCCAATTCACCCCTCCACTTT. As protein: CASSPDRGSNSPLHF.

The chain recombines TRBV5-6 with TRBJ2-1, with TRBD1 identical over 9 bases. Germline V gene data show CDR1 as SGHDT and CDR2 as YYEEEE. V lost 2 bases and J lost 6; bases outside the gene matches: 6. The length of the CDR3 is 15 residues. The CDR3 nucleotides read TGTGCCAGCAGCTTCCGGGACAGGGTCGTCAATGAGCAGTTCTTC. Translated: CASSFRDRVVNEQFF.

This sequence joins TRBV7-2 and TRBJ1-2, with TRBD1 identical over 10 bases. J lost 0 bases, V lost 6 bases, and 13 bases had no gene match. There are 18 residues in the CDR3. Germline V gene data show CDR1 as SGHTA and CDR2 as FQGNSA. The CDR3 coding sequence is TGTGCCAGCAGTTATGTGAGTGGGACAGGGGCCACTAACTATGGCTACACCTTC. Its translation is CASSYVSGTGATNYGYTF.

The rearrangement joins TRBV7-8 to TRBJ1-1; TRBD1 might be the D (5 bases). This CDR3 region has 16 residues. The germline V gene encodes CDR1 SGHVS and CDR2 FQNEAQ. V gave up 5 bases and J gave up 0 bases, with 16 bases separating them. This chain's CDR3 is CASSAPWGDLNTEAFF. The CDR3 DNA sequence: TGTGCCAGCAGCGCACCCTGGGGGGACCTGAACACTGAAGCTTTCTTT.

The chain uses TRBV29-1 and TRBJ1-1, with 11 bases identical to TRBD1. The CDR3 loop spans 13 amino acids. In germline, CDR1 is SQVTM, CDR2 ANQGSEA. The trim removed 6 bases at V and 3 bases at J, leaving 3 bases unmatched. Here the CDR3 reads CSVGDRGDTEAFF. The CDR3 region has the DNA TGCAGCGTGGGGGACAGGGGGGACACTGAAGCTTTCTTT.

The table lists this clone with a few counts. V and J are TRBV4-2 and TRBJ2-7, with a tentative D call TRBD2 (5 bases). The CDR3 length is 17 residues. Germline CDR1 LGHNA, CDR2 YNFKEQ. V was shortened by 0 bases and J by 0 bases, with 15 bases between the two germline ends. The chain's CDR3 is CASSQDVVARSSYEQYF. CDR3 nucleotides: TGTGCCAGCAGCCAAGATGTGGTAGCGCGTTCCTCCTACGAGCAGTACTTC.

This chain connects TRBV4-1 to TRBJ1-5; possible D gene TRBD1, 5 bases. The V and J ends lost 1 base and 4 bases respectively, with 11 bases between them. This CDR3 region has 15 residues. Germline-derived CDR1 and CDR2 are MGHRA and YSYEKL. The CDR3 spells CASSQGSQGNQPQHF. CDR3 nucleotides: TGCGCCAGCAGCCAAGGGTCCCAGGGAAATCAGCCCCAGCATTTT.

This chain joins TRBV29-1 and TRBJ2-7; 14 nucleotides agree with TRBD2. CDR3 length equals 13 residues. Per the germline V gene, CDR1 is SQVTM and CDR2 is ANQGSEA. After removal of 7 bases from V and 7 bases from J, the junction contained 6 bases not matched to a gene. CDR3 amino acids: CSAPGTSGSEQYF. The CDR3 nucleotides read TGCAGCGCTCCCGGGACTAGCGGGAGTGAGCAGTACTTC.

This chain joins TRBV24-1 and TRBJ2-7; D is undetermined. CDR3 length: 14 amino acids. Deletions cut 3 bases from V and 2 bases from J, with 10 bases between. Germline loops: CDR1 KGHDR, CDR2 SFDVKD. The DNA for the CDR3 is TGTGCCACCAGTGATCCAACTCGCCCCTACGAGCAGTACTTC. As protein: CATSDPTRPYEQYF.

V and J are TRBV19 and TRBJ2-7, with D maybe TRBD1 (5 bases). Between the trimmed V and J ends, which lost 5 bases and 0 bases, there was a span of 11 bases. The CDR3 is made up of 14 amino acids. The germline CDR1 and CDR2 sequences are LNHDA and SQIVND (reference sequence). CDR3: CASSFQGSSYEQYF. The CDR3 bases are TGTGCCAGTAGTTTCCAGGGATCCTCCTACGAGCAGTACTTC.

The chain couples TRBV27 to TRBJ2-5; 9 positions agree with TRBD1. Unmatched junction bases numbered 8, after V lost 5 bases and J lost 4 bases. Germline CDR1 and CDR2: MNHEY and SMNVEV (reference sequence). The CDR3 has 15 residues. The CDR3 loop reads CASSKQGAQGETQYF. The CDR3 DNA follows: TGTGCCAGCAGTAAACAGGGGGCGCAGGGAGAGACCCAGTACTTC.

The chain is built from TRBV7-8 and TRBJ2-7, with TRBD1 matching 10 bases. Trimming removed 5 bases from V and 4 bases from J; junction bases left unmatched: 5. The CDR3 loop spans 14 amino acids. CDR1 SGHVS and CDR2 FQNEAQ come from the germline V gene. In DNA, the CDR3 is TGTGCCAGCAGCATAAGACAGGGGGCTTACGAGCAGTACTTC. Translation: CASSIRQGAYEQYF.

The chain employs TRBV7-9 and TRBJ1-2; tentative D call: TRBD1 (5 bases). Trimming stripped 11 bases from V and 2 bases from J, with 15 bases between. The CDR3 runs 13 residues. Germline V gives CDR1 SEHNR, CDR2 FQNEAQ (reference sequence). The CDR3 bases are TGTGCCTGTAATGTGGGGGGGAACTATGGCTACACCTTC. This sequence encodes CACNVGGNYGYTF. Combining the CDR3 with reference TRBV7-9 and TRBJ1-2 gives the whole variable domain DTGVSQNPRHKITKRGQNVTFRCDPISEHNRLYWYRQTLGQGPEFLTYFQNEAQLEKSRLLSDRFSAERPKGSFSTLEIQRTEQGDSAMYLCACNVGGNYGYTFGSGTRLTVV.

This clone was seen once. The chain uses TRBV7-2 and TRBJ2-3, with 7 bases aligning to TRBD2. This CDR3 spans 14 amino acids. The germline gives CDR1 SGHTA, CDR2 FQGNSA. V was clipped by 3 bases and J by 2 bases; unmatched bases: 2. The CDR3 region is CASSFGGYTDTQYF. The CDR3 DNA follows: TGTGCCAGCAGCTTCGGGGGGTACACAGATACGCAGTATTTT.

This rearrangement joins TRBV7-2 to TRBJ2-7, with 8 positions matching TRBD2. Germline values: CDR1 SGHTA, CDR2 FQGNSA. With 7 bases clipped from V and 5 bases from J, the junction kept 13 bases outside the gene matches. There are 15 residues in the CDR3. CDR3 region: CASNRGGAGRDEQYF. The DNA for the CDR3 is TGTGCCAGCAATCGGGGGGGAGCTGGTCGGGACGAGCAGTACTTC.

The genes are TRBV5-6 and TRBJ1-1; 9 bases map to TRBD1. The germline V gene encodes CDR1 SGHDT and CDR2 YYEEEE. The CDR3 spans 15 residues. Trimming took 4 bases from V and 4 from J; bases not matched to a gene: 8. CDR3 sequence reads: CASSTGTGLFTEAFF. CDR3 nucleotides: TGTGCCAGCAGCACCGGGACAGGGTTATTCACTGAAGCTTTCTTT.

This clone showed up just once. V and J are TRBV5-1 and TRBJ1-1; 8 positions match TRBD1. Trimming at V came to 4 bases and at J to 0 bases, leaving 8 bases not matched to a gene. Looked up from germline, CDR1 is SGHRS and CDR2 is YFSETQ. This CDR3 comprises 16 residues. The CDR3 nucleotides are TGCGCCAGCAGCGGACAGGGACCCCCCATGAACACTGAAGCTTTCTTT. As protein: CASSGQGPPMNTEAFF.

This sequence joins TRBV5-1 and TRBJ2-1, with TRBD1 identical over 10 bases. The CDR3 is made up of 17 amino acids. J lost 8 bases, V lost 1 base, and 12 bases had no gene match. CDR1 and CDR2 from the germline V gene are SGHRS and YFSETQ. CDR3: CASSLPEDRGFGYEQFF. In DNA form, the CDR3 reads TGCGCCAGCAGCTTGCCCGAGGACAGGGGGTTTGGGTATGAGCAGTTCTTC.

J is TRBJ1-2 and V is TRBV28; possibly TRBD1 for D (6 bases). The CDR3 consists of 14 residues. V lost 4 bases and J lost 4, with 13 bases in between. Germline V gives CDR1 MDHEN, CDR2 SYDVKM. The CDR3 here is CASSSQGRAYGYTF. The CDR3 DNA follows: TGTGCCAGCAGTTCGCAGGGGAGAGCCTATGGCTACACCTTC.

A single count supports this clone. The chain joins TRBV11-2 to TRBJ1-3; D possibly corresponds to TRBD1 (6 bases). This CDR3 is 17 amino acids long. CDR1 SGHAT and CDR2 FQNNGV come from the germline V gene. The V gene lost 8 bases and the J gene lost 3 bases, with 23 bases spanning the gap. In nucleotides, the CDR3 is TGTGCCAGCGGTTCTTTCGGGCAGGGGAAGGATGGAAACACCATATATTTT. It specifies CASGSFGQGKDGNTIYF.

The chain joins TRBV6-5 to TRBJ1-6, with D perhaps TRBD1 (6 bases). The CDR3 is made up of 14 amino acids. Germline CDR1 reads MNHEY; CDR2 reads SVGAGI. Deletions cut 4 bases from V and 2 bases from J, with 6 bases between. CDR3 sequence: CASSWDTYNSPLHF. CDR3 nucleotide sequence: TGTGCCAGCAGTTGGGACACCTATAATTCACCCCTCCACTTT.

The chain joins TRBV27 to TRBJ2-5; 7 bases are shared with TRBD2. The CDR3 is 17 residues long. Germline V gene data show CDR1 as MNHEY and CDR2 as SMNVEV (reference sequence). The V and J ends lost 3 bases and 5 bases, in that order; junction bases with no gene match: 15. CDR3 bases: TGTGCCAGCAGTTTCTCACTTTCAGGCGGGAGTCTGGAGACCCAGTACTTC. Its translation: CASSFSLSGGSLETQYF.

This clone has only one observation. The chain has TRBV5-1 and TRBJ2-7, with 13 bases aligning to TRBD2. The germline CDR1 and CDR2 sequences are SGHRS and YFSETQ. V lost 5 bases and J lost 3; bases outside the gene matches: 2. The CDR3 has 14 residues. The CDR3 protein is CASRLAGGNYEQYF. The CDR3 DNA is TGCGCCAGCAGACTAGCGGGAGGGAACTACGAGCAGTACTTC.

The rearrangement uses TRBV10-1 and TRBJ1-1; D is unclear. The CDR3 totals 12 residues. Germline-derived CDR1 and CDR2 are WNHNN and SYGVQD (reference sequence). V was cut by 10 bases and J by 8 bases, with 17 bases left in between. CDR3 loop: CATARQAGEAFF. The CDR3 bases are TGCGCCACCGCTCGGCAGGCTGGGGAAGCTTTCTTT.

This chain joins TRBV5-1 and TRBJ1-2, with D possibly being TRBD1 (6 bases). Germline CDR1 SGHRS, CDR2 YFSETQ. The CDR3 covers 14 residues. Trimming left V 6 bases short and J 4 bases short, with 16 bases between. The CDR3 DNA reads as TGCGCCAGCAACTCAGGGGAAGTCGGCTATGGCTACACCTTC. This gives the protein CASNSGEVGYGYTF.